Listed below are T cell receptor beta chains from one sample, sequenced in a study of Ad26.COV2.S vaccination and SARS-CoV-2 variants. Clones were sequenced by immunoSEQ multiplex PCR, and TCRdb holds only the in-frame ones, with some missing. Of around 340,000 clones listed, about nine tenths are singletons. The sequencing here drew on peripheral blood, taken in a trial of Ad26.COV2.S vaccine versus placebo. The origin of the receptors is a person aged 18-65 years who received the Ad26.COV2.S COVID-19 vaccine or a placebo. CDR3s leave out the opening cysteine and the closing phenylalanine or tryptophan. The listing skips clone size in some rows; elsewhere it reads once, few, many or a size class.

V: TRBV27; size: once; J: TRBJ2-2; CDR3: ASSFNRGYVGGELF
V: TRBV3-1/TRBV3-2; size: .; J: TRBJ1-1; CDR3: ASSQGTGGVFPEAF
V: TRBV28; size: .; J: TRBJ2-7; CDR3: ASRENEQY
V: TRBV3-1/TRBV3-2; size: .; J: TRBJ1-1; CDR3: ASSQDLGGAEAF
V: TRBV9; size: .; J: TRBJ1-2; CDR3: ASSVEGQGARGYT
V: TRBV7-6; size: .; J: TRBJ1-3; CDR3: ASSFLENTIY
V: TRBV27; size: .; J: TRBJ2-3; CDR3: ASSLSRVGGASLRDTQY
V: TRBV5-1; size: medium-sized; J: TRBJ2-1; CDR3: ASNPSGLAGYNEQF
V: TRBV7-9; size: .; J: TRBJ1-2; CDR3: ASRIQGAGGYT
V: TRBV7-2; size: .; J: TRBJ1-2; CDR3: ASSPGGTQGWVGYT
V: TRBV6-5; size: .; J: TRBJ1-4; CDR3: ASSYSGVGEKLF
V: TRBV5-4; size: .; J: TRBJ1-5; CDR3: ASSLSGSQPQH
V: TRBV7-9; size: once; J: TRBJ2-1; CDR3: ASSLGSTSYNEQF
V: TRBV29-1; size: .; J: TRBJ1-5; CDR3: SVRSGSNQPQH
V: TRBV3-1/TRBV3-2; size: .; J: TRBJ1-5; CDR3: ASSPGDFTGLNQPQH
V: TRBV29-1; size: .; J: TRBJ1-4; CDR3: SVVAPGDEKLF
V: TRBV13; size: .; J: TRBJ1-6; CDR3: ASNRGGSNSPLH
V: TRBV3-1/TRBV3-2; size: .; J: TRBJ2-2; CDR3: ASSQSGRRTGELF
V: TRBV12-5; size: .; J: TRBJ2-7; CDR3: ASGLSGDSYEQY
V: TRBV7-7; size: .; J: TRBJ2-5; CDR3: ASSVSGHRGVETQY
V: TRBV30; size: .; J: TRBJ2-5; CDR3: AWSAGTSGSETQY
V: TRBV18; size: .; J: TRBJ1-2; CDR3: ASSLQGTPYGYT
V: TRBV6-2/TRBV6-3; size: once; J: TRBJ1-1; CDR3: ASSYSLRSITEAF
V: TRBV4-2; size: .; J: TRBJ2-1; CDR3: ASTASAGQYNEQF
V: TRBV7-8; size: .; J: TRBJ2-7; CDR3: ASSLGTSGGATYEQY
V: TRBV18; size: once; J: TRBJ2-3; CDR3: ASSPPGGPTTDTQY
V: TRBV9; size: .; J: TRBJ1-6; CDR3: ASSVDGAVRNSPLH
V: TRBV28; size: once; J: TRBJ1-2; CDR3: ASSFPGRDYGYT
V: TRBV4-3; size: .; J: TRBJ2-7; CDR3: ASSQERVYEQY
V: TRBV16; size: .; J: TRBJ1-2; CDR3: ASSGQGAGGYT